The 23 T cell receptor beta chains listed next were all sequenced from one sample in a study of early T cells in non-severe SARS-CoV-2 infection. TCRdb re-called the 5' RACE reads with MiXCR, one entry per CDR3 protein. The sample shows 65,000 to 75,000 distinct CDR3 sequences, approximately 4.6% of them seen only once. This specimen consisted of whole blood, obtained at baseline. These receptors were taken from an adult who was a healthcare worker with PCR-confirmed SARS-CoV-2 infection or an uninfected control (not recorded which). The donor label of this sample is uncertain.

This clonotype was seen ten or more times. The chain couples TRBV10-3 to TRBJ2-6; 7 bases map to TRBD1. Germline V gene sequence: CDR1 ENHRY, CDR2 SYGVKD. The CDR3 is made up of 16 amino acids. Trimming cost V 11 bases and J 0 bases; bases outside gene matches: 10. Here the CDR3 reads CASRGQEYSGANVLTF. Written as DNA, the CDR3 is TGTGCCTCGAGAGGACAGGAGTACTCTGGGGCCAACGTCCTGACTTTC.

This clonotype has only a few counts. V gene TRBV19 combines with J gene TRBJ1-1, with D uncertain. V lost 5 bases to trimming and J lost 1 base, with 14 bases between them. Germline V gives CDR1 LNHDA, CDR2 SQIVND (reference sequence). There are 15 residues in the CDR3. CDR3 DNA: TGTGCCAGTAGTCTGGCCCGGGTTGGGAACACTGAAGCTTTCTTT. This encodes CASSLARVGNTEAFF.

Ten or more counts support this clonotype. The chain joins TRBV7-9 to TRBJ1-5, with D maybe TRBD1 (5 bases). The CDR3 runs 13 residues. CDR1 is SEHNR, CDR2 FQNEAQ, per germline (reference sequence). V lost 3 bases to trimming and J lost 5 bases, with 8 bases between them. The CDR3 nucleotides are TGTGCCAGCAGCTTTCAGGGTTATCAGCCCCAGCATTTT. Translated: CASSFQGYQPQHF.

This clonotype turned up a few times. The chain is built from TRBV18 and TRBJ1-1; TRBD1 is a possible D gene (5 bases). CDR1 and CDR2 (germline): KGHSH, LQKENI. The CDR3 extends over 14 amino acids. V was clipped by 3 bases and J by 5 bases, with 13 bases between them. The CDR3 DNA sequence: TGTGCCAGCTCACCCGGGGCAGGTTTAACTGAAGCTTTCTTT. This translates into CASSPGAGLTEAFF.

This clonotype was seen repeatedly, ten times or more. The chain links TRBV12-3 or TRBV12-4 to TRBJ2-5, with a possible D match to TRBD2 (6 bases). Trimming stripped 4 bases from V and 4 bases from J, with 13 bases between. The CDR3 runs 14 residues. CDR3 sequence: CASSSGPRGETQYF. CDR3 coding DNA: TGTGCCAGCAGTTCAGGGCCGCGGGGAGAGACCCAGTACTTC.

In its sample, this clonotype was seen many times. V usage is TRBV29-1 and J usage is TRBJ1-1; 12 bases fit TRBD1. This CDR3 spans 17 amino acids. The V gene end was trimmed by 3 bases and the J gene end by 4 bases; junction bases not matched to a gene: 12. Germline loops: CDR1 SQVTM, CDR2 ANQGSEA. CDR3 in amino acids: CSVDGGTGGGLSTEAFF. In nucleotides, the CDR3 is TGCAGCGTTGACGGGGGGACAGGGGGCGGTTTGAGCACTGAAGCTTTCTTT.

The sample holds many counts of this clonotype. The chain couples TRBV10-2 to TRBJ1-5, with D maybe TRBD1 (5 bases). The length of the CDR3 is 14 residues. Trimming removed 4 bases from V and 4 bases from J, with 11 bases in between. The germline V gene encodes CDR1 WSHSY and CDR2 SAAADI. This CDR3 reads CASSVKTENQPQHF. The CDR3 DNA reads TGCGCCAGCAGTGTAAAGACAGAAAATCAGCCCCAGCATTTT.

This clonotype was picked up many times. The CDR3 DNA is TGCAGTGCACACGGAGAAGCCAAAAACATTCAGTACTTC. Its translation is CSAHGEAKNIQYF. V and J are TRBV20-1 and TRBJ2-4; D gene ambiguous. CDR1 is DFQATT and CDR2 is SNEGSKA in the germline V gene (reference sequence). V was clipped by 6 bases and J by 0 bases, with 9 bases between them. This CDR3 spans 13 amino acids.

This clonotype appeared many times. The CDR3 loop is CASSLGLAGERGETQYF. DNA of the CDR3: TGTGCCAGCAGCCTAGGACTAGCGGGGGAGCGTGGAGAGACCCAGTACTTC. This chain links TRBV7-2 with TRBJ2-5, with 13 bases fitting TRBD2. J was trimmed by 4 bases and V by 5 bases; bases with no gene match: 10. Germline-derived CDR1 and CDR2 are SGHTA and FQGNSA. CDR3 length: 17 residues.

This clonotype was recorded at least ten times. This rearrangement joins TRBV19 to TRBJ1-1; possible D gene TRBD1, 6 bases. The CDR3 spans 11 residues. Germline CDR1 is LNHDA and CDR2 is SQIVND (reference sequence). V was clipped by 6 bases and J by 7 bases, with 9 bases between them. CDR3 DNA sequence: TGTGCCAGTAGAAGGACAGTTGAAGCTTTCTTT. Translation gives CASRRTVEAFF.

This clonotype occurred many times. CDR3 loop: CASSPDGGFTYEQYF. The DNA for the CDR3 is TGTGCCAGCAGTCCGGACGGGGGGTTCACCTACGAGCAGTACTTC. This chain links TRBV6-5 with TRBJ2-7; 7 positions match TRBD2. The CDR3 length is 15 residues. CDR1 and CDR2 (germline): MNHEY, SVGAGI. V lost 5 bases to trimming and J lost 2 bases; unmatched junction nucleotides: 9.

This clonotype was observed many times. The chain has TRBV6-6 and TRBJ2-5, with unresolved D. Per the germline V gene, CDR1 is MNHNY and CDR2 is SVGAGI (reference sequence). The CDR3 loop spans 13 amino acids. The ends were cut back, 6 bases at V and 3 bases at J, with 11 bases in the middle. The CDR3 DNA reads TGTGCCAGCAGCCTACGTCGGGAAGAGACCCAGTACTTC. Protein sequence: CASSLRREETQYF.

This clonotype was seen repeatedly, ten times or more. The V gene is TRBV29-1, the J gene TRBJ2-2, with D possibly matching TRBD2 (5 bases). The CDR3 runs 12 residues. V was cut by 6 bases and J by 7 bases, with 12 bases left in between. The germline CDR1 and CDR2 sequences are SQVTM and ANQGSEA. This chain's CDR3 is CSVRAMGGELFF. Here the CDR3 DNA reads TGCAGCGTGAGGGCTATGGGCGGGGAGCTGTTTTTT.

The J gene is TRBJ2-2, the V gene TRBV6-2 or TRBV6-3; the D gene is possibly TRBD2 (6 bases). Germline CDR1 MNHEY, CDR2 SVGEGT. The CDR3 is 17 amino acids. The V end lost 5 bases, the J end lost 6 bases, and 22 bases lay between the germline ends. As DNA, the CDR3 is TGTGCCAGCAGTCCACCGCCCGGGACTTTGATCGCCGGGGAGCTGTTTTTT. Translated, it gives CASSPPPGTLIAGELFF.

This clonotype has only a few counts. One end of the junction is discordant with germline, which a read error may explain. The chain recombines TRBV11-2 with TRBJ2-5; a weak D match, TRBD1 (5 bases). Germline CDR1 and CDR2: SGHAT and FQNNGV. The CDR3 has 14 residues. The CDR3 loop reads CASSLGGPRVIQDF. CDR3 sequence (DNA): TGTGCCAGCAGCTTAGGGGGCCCACGCGTTATTCAGGACTTC.

The sample holds a few counts of this clonotype. The genes are TRBV7-9 and TRBJ1-6; D is undetermined. The germline CDR1 and CDR2 sequences are SEHNR and FQNEAQ (reference sequence). V lost 0 bases and J 1 base, leaving 4 bases between the germline ends. CDR3 length equals 15 residues. CDR3 sequence (DNA): TGTGCCAGCAGCTTAGCGGGGTCCTATAATTCACCCCTCCACTTT. Its protein is CASSLAGSYNSPLHF. Full variable domain (missing parts from reference TRBV7-9 and TRBJ1-6): DTGVSQNPRHKITKRGQNVTFRCDPISEHNRLYWYRQTLGQGPEFLTYFQNEAQLEKSRLLSDRFSAERPKGSFSTLEIQRTEQGDSAMYLCASSLAGSYNSPLHFGNGTRLTVT.

In its sample, this clonotype was seen a few times. CDR3 loop: CASRGDVVNTEAFF. In nucleotides, the CDR3 is TGTGCCAGCAGAGGCGACGTGGTGAACACTGAAGCTTTCTTT. The chain recombines TRBV6-6 with TRBJ1-1; no clear D gene. Looked up from germline, CDR1 is MNHNY and CDR2 is SVGAGI (reference sequence). Trimming took off 6 bases at V and 0 bases at J, with 11 bases between the two ends. The CDR3 is 14 amino acids.

This clonotype was observed at least ten times. J is TRBJ2-3 and V is TRBV5-6, with 8 bases that match TRBD1. From germline, CDR1 is SGHDT and CDR2 YYEEEE. The CDR3 length is 13 residues. Trimming took 0 bases from V and 13 from J; bases not matched to a gene: 7. The CDR3 is CASSLVTRDRKYF. The DNA for the CDR3 is TGTGCCAGCAGCTTGGTGACGCGGGACAGGAAGTATTTT.

This clonotype was counted ten times or more. This chain connects TRBV6-5 to TRBJ2-6; TRBD1 might be the D (5 bases). CDR1 is MNHEY and CDR2 is SVGAGI in the germline V gene. V was clipped by 7 bases and J by 0 bases, with 13 bases between them. The CDR3 loop spans 16 amino acids. The CDR3 spells CASTSTASSGANVLTF. The CDR3 nucleotides are TGTGCCAGCACCTCGACAGCCAGCTCTGGGGCCAACGTCCTGACTTTC.

This clonotype was observed many times. The chain is built from TRBV3-1 and TRBJ1-3; no clear D. V was pared by 1 base and J by 0 bases, with 13 bases between. Germline CDR1 is LGHDT and CDR2 is YNNKEL (reference sequence). CDR3 length equals 17 residues. CDR3 loop: CASSQAWDAGSGNTIYF. The DNA for the CDR3 is TGTGCCAGCAGCCAAGCCTGGGATGCAGGCTCTGGAAACACCATATATTTT.

The J gene is TRBJ1-5, the V gene TRBV29-1; D unclear. This CDR3 comprises 15 residues. The V end lost 4 bases, the J end lost 3 bases, and 16 bases lay between the germline ends. Per germline, CDR1 SQVTM and CDR2 ANQGSEA. The chain's CDR3 is CSVVWGGGNNQPQHF. As DNA, the CDR3 is TGCAGCGTTGTGTGGGGAGGAGGGAACAATCAGCCCCAGCATTTT. Using reference TRBV29-1 and TRBJ1-5 for the parts outside the CDR3, the full variable domain is SAVISQKPSRDICQRGTSLTIQCQVDSQVTMMFWYRQQPGQSLTLIATANQGSEATYESGFVIDKFPISRPNLTFSTLTVSNMSPEDSSIYLCSVVWGGGNNQPQHFGDGTRLSIL.

This clonotype was picked up many times. V and J are TRBV4-2 and TRBJ2-2; D could derive from TRBD1 or TRBD2 (5 bases each). Between the trimmed V and J ends, which lost 2 bases and 0 bases, there was a span of 10 bases. The length of the CDR3 is 16 residues. Germline V gene sequence: CDR1 LGHNA, CDR2 YNFKEQ. The CDR3, as DNA: TGTGCCAGCAGCCAACGGGACCGCTCGAACACCGGGGAGCTGTTTTTT. Protein product: CASSQRDRSNTGELFF.

Ten or more counts support this clonotype. V usage is TRBV28 and J usage is TRBJ1-4; D unclear. The V gene lost 3 bases and the J gene lost 1 base, with 9 bases spanning the gap. CDR3 size: 15 residues. CDR1 is MDHEN and CDR2 is SYDVKM in the germline V gene. CDR3 region: CASSLDGKTNEKLFF. The CDR3 DNA reads TGTGCCAGCAGTTTGGACGGAAAAACTAATGAAAAACTGTTTTTT.